One sample yielded the 32 T cell receptor beta chains listed below, sequenced in a study of radiotherapy plus CTLA-4 blockade in lung cancer listed by TCRdb under 2018. The library was produced with the immunoSEQ multiplex PCR assay. TCRdb re-hosts the immuneACCESS table, in-frame sequences only. Its copies lack some clones; in the studies checked, an unresolved V gene accounts for under half of them, and the cause for the rest is not known. This sample is represented by about 90,000 clones; 60% to 80% of them were singletons. The ten largest clones take up roughly 13% of the sample. Specimen: peripheral blood, collected from a patient treated with radiotherapy plus ipilimumab. The receptors derive from a human donor with non-small cell lung cancer that progressed on radiotherapy plus ipilimumab.

The chain uses TRBV27 and TRBJ1-2; 9 nucleotides align to TRBD1. The CDR3 has 13 amino acids. The germline V gene has CDR1 MNHEY and CDR2 SMNVEV (reference sequence). V lost 6 bases, J lost 6 bases, and 5 bases stayed unmatched. CDR3 DNA: TGTGCCAGCAGCCGGGACAGGGTTGATGGCTACACCTTC. Encoded protein: CASSRDRVDGYTF.

This sequence joins TRBV19 and TRBJ1-5, with D tentatively TRBD1 (6 bases). Germline CDR1 LNHDA, CDR2 SQIVND (reference sequence). CDR3 length: 13 amino acids. Deletions cut 7 bases from V and 5 bases from J, with 12 bases between. This CDR3 reads CASNVQGYQPQHF. CDR3 DNA: TGTGCCAGTAATGTCCAGGGGTATCAGCCCCAGCATTTT.

By its share, this clone is medium-sized (0.01 to 0.1%). The V and J genes are TRBV15 and TRBJ1-1, with 8 nucleotides matching TRBD1. Germline CDR1 is LNHNV and CDR2 is YYDKDF (reference sequence). V shed 5 bases and J 4 bases; nucleotides not matched to a gene: 6. The CDR3 contains 14 residues. The CDR3 DNA reads as TGTGCCACCAGCCTGGACAGGGTGAGCACTGAAGCTTTCTTT. It is translated as CATSLDRVSTEAFF.

This sequence joins TRBV5-5 and TRBJ2-7, with D perhaps assigned TRBD1 or TRBD2 (5 bases each). CDR1 and CDR2 (germline): SGHKS, YYEKEE (reference sequence). The V gene lost 2 bases and the J gene lost 7 bases, with 16 bases spanning the gap. The CDR3 has 14 amino acids. Here the CDR3 reads CASSLDRVAREQYF. For the CDR3, the DNA is TGTGCCAGCAGCTTAGACAGAGTAGCGAGGGAGCAGTACTTC.

The V and J genes are TRBV4-2 and TRBJ1-2; 7 bases map to TRBD1. Trimming cost V 1 base and J 7 bases; bases outside gene matches: 9. Germline V gene data show CDR1 as LGHNA and CDR2 as YNFKEQ. The CDR3 is 15 residues long. CDR3 in amino acids: CASSQGLQGLSGYTF. As DNA, the CDR3 is TGTGCCAGCAGCCAAGGGCTACAGGGGTTGTCTGGCTACACCTTC.

This clone has a count of ten or more. V gene TRBV4-1 combines with J gene TRBJ1-4; 8 bases match TRBD1. CDR1 is MGHRA, CDR2 YSYEKL, per germline. The CDR3 extends over 15 amino acids. Germline trimming cut 3 bases from V and 3 bases from J; bases unmatched to any gene: 3. The CDR3: CASSQYRGSNEKLFF. CDR3 nucleotides: TGCGCCAGCAGCCAGTACAGGGGGTCTAATGAAAAACTGTTTTTT.

The chain combines TRBV5-1 with TRBJ1-5; D not resolved. Trimming removed 3 bases from V and 10 bases from J, with 20 bases in between. The CDR3 is 15 residues long. Germline CDR1 is SGHRS and CDR2 is YFSETQ. CDR3 loop: CASSSDGDVEGPQHF. The DNA of the CDR3 is TGCGCCAGCAGCTCGGACGGTGACGTCGAGGGACCCCAGCATTTT.

This clone was detected a few times. The chain uses TRBV5-4 and TRBJ1-4; 10 positions agree with TRBD1. The CDR3 is 16 amino acids. Germline loops: CDR1 SGHNT, CDR2 YYREEE (reference sequence). The J segment lost 6 bases and the V segment lost 4 bases, leaving 9 bases of the junction unmatched. The CDR3, as DNA: TGTGCCAGCAGCCAAGGGCTAGGGACAGGGGATGAAAAACTGTTTTTT. Translated, it gives CASSQGLGTGDEKLFF.

The chain employs TRBV5-4 and TRBJ2-5; TRBD1 matches 8 bases. This CDR3 region has 16 residues. J lost 5 bases, V lost 0 bases, and 9 bases had no gene match. The germline gives CDR1 SGHNT, CDR2 YYREEE (reference sequence). CDR3 protein: CASSLEGQGRGETQYF. The DNA for the CDR3 is TGTGCCAGCAGCTTGGAAGGACAGGGTCGGGGCGAGACCCAGTACTTC. Full variable domain (missing parts from reference TRBV5-4 and TRBJ2-5): ETGVTQSPTHLIKTRGQQVTLRCSSQSGHNTVSWYQQALGQGPQFIFQYYREEENGRGNFPPRFSGLQFPNYSSELNVNALELDDSALYLCASSLEGQGRGETQYFGPGTRLLVL.

The sample holds one count of this clone. This chain joins TRBV6-1 and TRBJ1-1, with a tentative D call TRBD1 (6 bases). This CDR3 comprises 20 residues. Trimming removed 2 bases at V and 1 base at J, with 26 bases between. Per germline, CDR1 MNHNS and CDR2 SASEGT. The CDR3 is CASSEWTSYSSRGPNTEAFF. The DNA of the CDR3 is TGTGCCAGCAGTGAATGGACCTCGTACTCATCCAGGGGTCCGAACACTGAAGCTTTCTTT.

This clone was observed a few times. The rearrangement links TRBV28 to TRBJ2-2; possible D gene TRBD2, 5 bases. The V and J ends lost 1 base and 8 bases respectively, with 5 bases between them. CDR1 MDHEN and CDR2 SYDVKM come from the germline V gene. This CDR3 is 12 amino acids long. The CDR3 nucleotides read TGTGCCAGCAGTTTATCGGGAGGGGAGCTGTTTTTT. Translating gives CASSLSGGELFF. The whole variable domain, filled in from reference TRBV28 and TRBJ2-2, reads DVKVTQSSRYLVKRTGEKVFLECVQDMDHENMFWYRQDPGLGLRLIYFSYDVKMKEKGDIPEGYSVSREKKERFSLILESASTNQTSMYLCASSLSGGELFFGEGSRLTVL.

The rearrangement links TRBV4-1 to TRBJ1-5; TRBD1 is a possible D gene (5 bases). CDR1 and CDR2 from the germline V gene are MGHRA and YSYEKL. Trimming removed 2 bases at V and 7 bases at J, with 9 bases between. The CDR3 loop spans 13 amino acids. The CDR3 is CASSQHQGQPQHF. Here the CDR3 DNA reads TGCGCCAGCAGCCAACACCAGGGACAGCCCCAGCATTTT.

V gene TRBV6-6 combines with J gene TRBJ2-2, with TRBD1 matching over 8 bases. The CDR3 length is 15 residues. Germline V gene lookup returns CDR1 MNHNY and CDR2 SVGAGI (reference sequence). The V segment lost 3 bases and the J segment 1 base; nucleotides outside the gene matches: 1. CDR3 sequence reads: CASSYGQGNTGELFF. CDR3 nucleotides: TGTGCCAGCAGTTATGGACAGGGGAACACCGGGGAGCTGTTTTTT.

J is TRBJ2-5 and V is TRBV7-2; 7 nucleotides agree with TRBD2. The CDR3 length is 16 residues. The V gene's germline CDR1 is SGHTA and CDR2 FQGNSA. V lost 2 bases, J lost 1 base, and 7 bases stayed unmatched. This CDR3 reads CASSLYRGSFQETQYF. Here the CDR3 DNA reads TGTGCCAGCAGCTTATATCGCGGGAGCTTCCAAGAGACCCAGTACTTC.

The chain links TRBV2 to TRBJ1-2; D possibly corresponds to TRBD1 (5 bases). Germline loops: CDR1 SNHLY, CDR2 FYNNEI. V shed 5 bases and J shed 8 bases, with 18 bases lying between them. The CDR3 runs 14 residues. CDR3 residues: CASSRPGGNGGYTF. The CDR3 DNA reads TGTGCCAGCAGTAGACCGGGGGGAAATGGGGGCTACACCTTC. The full variable domain, with the rest looked up from reference TRBV2 and TRBJ1-2, is EPEVTQTPSHQVTQMGQEVILRCVPISNHLYFYWYRQILGQKVEFLVSFYNNEISEKSEIFDDQFSVERPDGSNFTLKIRSTKLEDSAMYFCASSRPGGNGGYTFGSGTRLTVV.

The J gene is TRBJ2-7, the V gene TRBV21-1; the table gives TRBD2 as D, unverified against the DNA. TRBV21-1 is reported as a pseudogene. CDR3 size: 10 residues. The DNA for the CDR3 is TGTGCCAGCAGCAAAGGGGGACTGCCCTTC. It translates to CASSKGGLPF.

The chain joins TRBV10-1 to TRBJ1-4, with D perhaps TRBD1 (5 bases). Germline assignment: CDR1 WNHNN and CDR2 SYGVQD (reference sequence). V was pared by 6 bases and J by 7 bases, with 18 bases between. CDR3 size: 15 residues. The CDR3 region has the DNA TGCGCCAGCAGCCCGGAGGAAGGGGCCGCTGAAAAACTGTTTTTT. Translating gives CASSPEEGAAEKLFF.

CDR3 residues: CASSPGQQSSYEQYF. DNA for the CDR3: TGTGCCAGCTCACCGGGGCAACAGAGCTCCTACGAGCAGTACTTC. This chain uses TRBV18 with TRBJ2-7, with a tentative D call TRBD1 (5 bases). V was clipped by 3 bases and J by 0 bases, with 12 bases between them. CDR1 and CDR2 (germline): KGHSH, LQKENI. The CDR3 length is 15 residues.

The rearrangement joins TRBV7-3 to TRBJ2-5; 9 nucleotides line up with TRBD2. V lost 2 bases, J lost 2 bases, and 6 bases stayed unmatched. CDR1 SGHTA and CDR2 FQGTGA come from the germline V gene. CDR3 length: 16 amino acids. The CDR3 is CASSLGLAGEQETQYF. The CDR3 coding sequence is TGTGCCAGCAGCTTAGGGTTAGCGGGGGAACAAGAGACCCAGTACTTC.

V is TRBV7-8 and J is TRBJ1-5; D unclear. Trimming left V 1 base short and J 0 bases short, with 10 bases between. CDR3 length: 16 amino acids. Germline CDR1 and CDR2: SGHVS and FQNEAQ. CDR3 region: CASSLVGSYSNQPQHF. The CDR3 region has the DNA TGTGCCAGCAGCTTAGTAGGGTCTTATAGCAATCAGCCCCAGCATTTT.

This chain links TRBV2 with TRBJ2-2; no definite D call. The V end lost 2 bases, the J end lost 2 bases, and 12 bases lay between the germline ends. The CDR3 loop spans 16 amino acids. CDR1 is SNHLY, CDR2 FYNNEI, per germline. The CDR3 DNA follows: TGTGCCAGCAGTGAATTCCCTACGACCAACACCGGGGAGCTGTTTTTT. Translating it yields CASSEFPTTNTGELFF.

This clone was detected once. The chain links TRBV18 to TRBJ1-5; D is undetermined. The germline CDR1 and CDR2 sequences are KGHSH and LQKENI. V lost 6 bases to trimming and J lost 2 bases, with 14 bases between them. The CDR3 covers 15 residues. The CDR3 spells CASSPGNGGNQPQHF. The CDR3 DNA reads TGTGCCAGCTCTCCCGGGAACGGGGGCAATCAGCCCCAGCATTTT.

J is TRBJ2-2 and V is TRBV19; D not resolved. CDR3 length: 12 amino acids. CDR1 is LNHDA and CDR2 is SQIVND in the germline V gene (reference sequence). V lost 3 bases and J 8 bases, leaving 7 bases between the germline ends. CDR3: CASSIQRGELFF. The CDR3 DNA reads TGTGCCAGTAGTATCCAGCGTGGGGAGCTGTTTTTT.

In its sample, this clone was seen a few times. The V call is TRBV5-1, the J call TRBJ2-5; D is uncertain. The germline V gene has CDR1 SGHRS and CDR2 YFSETQ. This CDR3 has 17 residues. The germline V and J ends were trimmed by 8 bases and 4 bases, with 27 bases remaining between them. DNA of the CDR3: TGCGCCAGTCTAACGGCAGGCGGAAATCTCCGACGAGAGACCCAGTACTTC. Translated, it gives CASLTAGGNLRRETQYF.

V usage is TRBV19 and J usage is TRBJ2-1; 12 bases line up with TRBD2. The J segment lost 2 bases and the V segment lost 6 bases, leaving 2 bases of the junction unmatched. Germline-derived CDR1 and CDR2 are LNHDA and SQIVND (reference sequence). The CDR3 has 15 amino acids. CDR3 loop: CASSRLAGAYNEQFF. CDR3 DNA: TGTGCCAGTAGCAGACTAGCGGGAGCCTACAATGAGCAGTTCTTC.

The rearrangement joins TRBV25-1 to TRBJ2-2; D may be TRBD2 (5 bases). Trimming took off 5 bases at V and 5 bases at J, with 12 bases between the two ends. CDR3 size: 14 residues. Germline V gives CDR1 MGHDK, CDR2 SYGVNS. CDR3 bases: TGTGCCAGCAGTACTAGATGGGGAACCGGGGAGCTGTTTTTT. As protein: CASSTRWGTGELFF.

This clone was found a few times. The chain employs TRBV11-2 and TRBJ1-1, with 7 bases lining up with TRBD1. This CDR3 is 14 amino acids long. The germline gives CDR1 SGHAT, CDR2 FQNNGV. V gave up 4 bases and J gave up 11 bases; unmatched junction bases: 13. This CDR3 is CASSSFGQVNAAFF. As DNA, the CDR3 is TGTGCCAGCAGCTCCTTCGGACAGGTTAATGCCGCTTTCTTT. Full variable domain (rest looked up from reference TRBV11-2 and TRBJ1-1): EAGVAQSPRYKIIEKRQSVAFWCNPISGHATLYWYQQILGQGPKLLIQFQNNGVVDDSQLPKDRFSAERLKGVDSTLKIQPAKLEDSAVYLCASSSFGQVNAAFFGQGTRLTVV.

Notes on this clone: Additional DNA sequences in this sample encode the identical CDR3. The chain's CDR3 is CASSNRDRGEAFF. The CDR3 coding sequence is TGCGCCAGCAGCAACCGGGACAGGGGAGAAGCTTTCTTT. The rearrangement joins TRBV5-1 to TRBJ1-1; 10 nucleotides match TRBD1. This CDR3 spans 13 amino acids. CDR1 is SGHRS, CDR2 YFSETQ, per germline. V was clipped by 4 bases and J by 8 bases; unmatched bases: 5.

The rearrangement joins TRBV27 to TRBJ1-6, with TRBD1 as a possible D gene (5 bases). Germline CDR1 is MNHEY and CDR2 is SMNVEV (reference sequence). The length of the CDR3 is 14 residues. V shed 2 bases and J shed 9 bases, with 11 bases lying between them. Here the CDR3 reads CASSLEGVGSPLHF. Here the CDR3 DNA reads TGTGCCAGCAGTTTAGAAGGGGTCGGTTCACCCCTCCACTTT.

This rearrangement joins TRBV6-5 to TRBJ2-7, with TRBD2 as a possible D gene (6 bases). The CDR3 totals 13 residues. V was trimmed by 2 bases and J by 1 base, leaving 6 bases between them. Per the germline V gene, CDR1 is MNHEY and CDR2 is SVGAGI. This CDR3 reads CASSYAGSYEQYF. CDR3 in DNA: TGTGCCAGCAGTTACGCGGGATCCTACGAGCAGTACTTC.

The chain combines TRBV29-1 with TRBJ2-1; 7 nucleotides line up with TRBD2. The CDR3 is 14 residues long. The V gene's germline CDR1 is SQVTM and CDR2 ANQGSEA. The V gene end was trimmed by 3 bases and the J gene end by 4 bases; junction bases not matched to a gene: 6. CDR3 region: CSVDGRETYNEQFF. CDR3 DNA: TGCAGCGTTGACGGGCGGGAGACGTACAATGAGCAGTTCTTC.

The chain links TRBV5-6 to TRBJ1-3; unclear D gene. Germline V gene sequence: CDR1 SGHDT, CDR2 YYEEEE. V was shortened by 4 bases and J by 2 bases, with 10 bases between the two germline ends. The CDR3 spans 14 residues. This CDR3 reads CASSRRGTGNTIYF. The CDR3 nucleotides read TGTGCCAGCAGCCGGCGAGGTACTGGAAACACCATATATTTT.